This T cell receptor (beta chain) was recorded in a study of shared clonotypes between healthy human individuals (dated by TCRdb to about 2020). Some background on the complete study: A few men and a couple of women, aged 18 to 49 years, made up the cohort. To estimate repertoire size and how much clonotypes are shared between individuals, the study performed deep sequencing of blood TCR repertoires from a handful of healthy adults. For each donor, three plates each were used for CD4 naive and CD4 memory, two plates were used for CD8 naive, and one plate was used for CD8 memory. Each donor's leukapheresis produced roughly between about 0.9 and 9.5 billion PBMCs. Different laboratories and diverse techniques were used to prepare libraries and sequence TCR repertoires, to increase sequencing depth and limit assay-specific biases.

General conclusions and limits of the study: Pairwise subsampling led to the expectation that sequencing depth would affect the degree of clonotype sharing among donors. Because the study included only a small number of donors, the genetic and exposure-history diversity represented was limited. Across several donors, approximately 4.6% of naive CD4, over 3% of naive CD8, around 2.1% of memory CD4, and around 0.4% of memory CD8 clonotypes were shared. Larger estimated clonotype richness was generally found for naive subsets than for memory subsets. Incomplete sequencing was indicated by rarefaction of sorted-subset datasets, despite the large sequencing depth. Sampling was limited to blood, and TCR repertoires in tissue likely differ from TCR repertoires in blood. Higher generation probabilities were observed for clonotypes shared by all four sorted-subset donors than for non-shared clonotypes.

TCR CDR3 regions were amplified from genomic DNA by multiplex PCR using the deep immunoSEQ assay. Extracted genomic DNA from each cell subset was spread evenly across all wells of several immunoSEQ 96-well plates, with each plate serving as a replicate. For sorted subsets, around 200 ng genomic DNA, equal to about 30,000 T cell genomes, was loaded into each replicate PCR. Purified libraries were quantified with a Qubit 3.0 fluorometer, sized on a Bioanalyzer 2100, and re-quantified with the KAPA Library Quantification kit. A separate single-read 150-cycle Illumina NextSeq 550 flow cell was used to sequence each immunoSEQ 96-well plate. In the original analysis: The immunoSEQ output contained only junctional sequences without quality scores, so filtering could not match that applied to full-length reads. To assign V/J genes and CDR3, sequences were annotated using PyIR, a Python wrapper for IgBLAST v1.9, with IMGT germline references. Reads with weak V/J assignments (E-value above 1e-6), missing CDR3, stop codons, out-of-frame junctions, or ambiguous translated residues were removed. V3J clonotypes were defined as sequences sharing an identical inferred V gene, J gene, and CDR3 amino acid sequence. To compute the percentage overlap between repertoires, the number of shared unique clonotypes was divided by the size of the smaller repertoire. Richness of each repertoire was evaluated using RTK rarefaction, the Chao1 estimator, and Recon v2.1 estimates of unobserved clonotypes. Generation probabilities were computed with OLGA for all TCRbeta clonotypes obtained by the gDNA method from several donors. The immuneACCESS repertoire file appears here via TCRdb, limited to in-frame rearrangements. These files lack a portion of the clones; in checked studies, under half of the deficit traces to unresolved V genes, and the cause of the others is not known. V and J calls plus clone size are reproduced from that table; the DNA served to infer D and trimming. This sample has 2 million to 2.5 million clones in its table, and approximately 90% of those were observed once. The ten largest make up around 0.4% of the sample.

About this clone itself: Its antigen target is currently unknown. Per-base quality was not reported, and no clone a single base away is much larger than it.

Via the germline V gene, CDR1 is SGHRS and CDR2 YFSETQ. From the cysteine through the phenylalanine, the CDR3 covers 15 amino acids. Only the CDR3 portion is preserved as DNA: 45 bases, with reading frame beginning at the first base. V is shortened by 4 bases, J by 0 bases, and the region joining them spans 11 bases. The donors were healthy, HIV-negative adults with no recently reported acute infections or vaccinations. All donors were Caucasian adults living in Nashville, Tennessee, USA. CD4+ T cells were enriched by magnetic negative selection; naive cells were then positively selected on CD45RA, and the negative fraction formed the memory subset. Blood was collected by leukapheresis, and PBMCs were isolated by Ficoll-Histopaque density gradient centrifugation and then cryopreserved in liquid nitrogen vapor phase. Analytical flow cytometry was used to check the purity and quantity of each magnetically sorted T cell population. From each sorted fraction, genomic DNA was isolated and quantified by UV absorbance on a Nanodrop 2000c.

This TCR derives from a man between 18 and 29 years old in good health. Some clones in this sample may be carry-over from other donors' samples. Material: naive CD4+ T cells from PBMCs. The cell subset or site label, as the study defines it: CD45RA+ positively selected. The sequence joins TRBV5-1 to TRBJ1-3; a tentative D match to TRBD1 spans 5 bases. The encoded CDR3 is CASSPDNRSGNTIYF. At the DNA level, the sequence is TGCGCCAGCAGCCCGGACAACCGCTCTGGAAACACCATATATTTT.